Described below is a single T cell receptor beta chain sequence and its context. The target antigen is unknown. TCRdb's table, derived via immunoSEQ multiplex PCR, lists solely in-frame clones and lacks some. The sample lists some 110,000 clones; 90% to 95% were seen once. This specimen belongs to a study of T cell responses to AZD1222 COVID-19 vaccine. From germline, CDR1 is SEHNR and CDR2 FQNEAQ (reference sequence). V shed 3 bases and J 9 bases; nucleotides not matched to a gene: 13. This CDR3 is 16 amino acids long. The study, taken as a whole, reports: Among those given AZD1222, only six were seropositive at baseline. Donors were largely white British and mainly female; clonal diversity was possibly underestimated. Sampled repertoires all dated from after the peak T cell response. Reportedly, close to half of spike-specific TCRs are directed against unmutated variant regions.

V is TRBV7-9 and J is TRBJ2-1; 8 bases are shared with TRBD1. This sequence originates from an adult in good health. The material was peripheral blood, obtained on day 0 of AZD1222 vaccination. DNA of the CDR3: TGTGCCAGCAGCTTTGCGGACAGGGTGGAAAACGGTGAGCAGTTCTTC. It encodes CASSFADRVENGEQFF.